This T cell receptor (beta chain) was profiled in a study of cytomegalovirus exposure and HLA in healthy donors. Points from the study as a whole: According to a later analysis, most TCR beta chains associated with CMV appeared HLA-restricted. Later analysis demonstrated an association between a missense DCLRE1C variant and TCR beta V- and J-gene trimming.

V lost 8 bases and J lost 0; bases outside the gene matches: 6. Germline lookup yields CDR1 MNHEY and CDR2 SMNVEV (reference sequence). The CDR3 length is 15 residues. 13 Jbeta primers and 60 Vbeta primers were used for the PCR. Here immunoSEQ multiplex PCR was the method, and the copy in TCRdb shows in-frame clones only, minus some. The sample's table shows approximately 110,000 clones. In regard to this clone: Its specificity is not known.

The rearrangement links TRBV27 to TRBJ2-7, with 11 bases that match TRBD2. The sequence came from a middle-aged man in good health and CMV-seropositive. The specimen sequenced was PBMCs. The CDR3 sequence: CASGIAGGRSYEQYF. The CDR3 DNA is TGTGCCAGCGGAATAGCGGGAGGGCGCTCCTACGAGCAGTACTTC.